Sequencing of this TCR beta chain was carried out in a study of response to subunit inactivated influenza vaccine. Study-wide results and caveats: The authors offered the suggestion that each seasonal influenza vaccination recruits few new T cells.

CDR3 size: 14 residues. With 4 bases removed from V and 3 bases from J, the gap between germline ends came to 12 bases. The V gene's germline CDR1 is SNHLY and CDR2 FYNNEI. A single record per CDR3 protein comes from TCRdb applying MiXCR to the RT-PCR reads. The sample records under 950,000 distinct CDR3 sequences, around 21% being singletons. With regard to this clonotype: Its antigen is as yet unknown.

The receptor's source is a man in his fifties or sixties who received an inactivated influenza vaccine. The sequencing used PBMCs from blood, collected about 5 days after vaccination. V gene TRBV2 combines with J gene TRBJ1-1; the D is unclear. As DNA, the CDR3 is TGTGCCAGCAGTGGCCCGGGTGGGGACACTGAAGCTTTCTTT. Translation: CASSGPGGDTEAFF.